Given below is one T cell receptor beta chain in context. Its antigen is unknown. Base qualities are missing; no much larger clone stands one base away. The immunoSEQ Assay, a bias-controlled multiplex PCR, was used to amplify TCRbeta CDR3 regions from genomic DNA. The study's processing was this. Nucleated cell counts per sample were estimated from amplification of reference gene primers within the assay. Sequence reads were collapsed and filtered to measure the absolute abundance of every unique TCRbeta CDR3 rearrangement. Productive Simpson clonality was computed per sample as the square root of Simpson's diversity index over productive rearrangements. This immuneACCESS table, as held by TCRdb, lists in-frame sequences with V and J called but not all clones. Of the missing ones, under half trace to an unresolved V gene in checked studies; the others have no known cause. The D gene and trimming were derived from the DNA, and the V and J assignments and clone size from that table. The sample table holds about 280,000 clones, of which approximately 83% were seen once. The top ten hold about 10% of the sample.

Each collaborating institution followed its own protocols to collect whole blood in K2EDTA tubes. For TCRbeta analysis, collaborators shipped samples in one of three forms: frozen whole blood, isolated PBMCs, or DNA extracted from either of those sample types. The CDR3 measures 13 amino acids from cysteine to phenylalanine. Just CDR3 DNA is preserved here, 39 bases in frame from base 1. V and J lose 0 bases and 6 bases, and a span of 8 bases separates them. CDR1 and CDR2 (LNHNV, YYDKDF) derive from the germline V gene (reference sequence). This sample was taken from a study of blood T cell repertoires in COVID-19 (dated by TCRdb to the early 2020s). Notes on the research overall: Collaborator samples came from the United States, Italy and Spain and covered acute and convalescent phases of COVID-19. Subjects who had been exposed to COVID-19, were actively infected with it, or had recovered from it provided the deeply sampled blood TCRbeta repertoires that made up the dataset. Nearly every sample came with metadata listing a de-identified subject ID, COVID-19 status, age in years and sex. The samples were drawn from two sources: the first 160 participants of the ongoing ImmuneRACE study, and 1,000 to 1,500 subjects contributed by 6 global collaborators. The material from the prospective study consisted of cDNA or gDNA derived from T cells, B-cell-depleted T cells, or PBMCs. The repertoires were released in a freely available public database meant as a resource for research on the immune response to SARS-CoV-2. Where HLA class I and class II types were available, the types were taken from metadata supplied by the sample provider, not from assay-based typing.

Broader findings and caveats from the paper: The quantity of clinical and demographic metadata differed by source and by participant and was supplied without curation.

Recombination connected TRBV15 to TRBJ1-1, with the D gene too uncertain to name. The TCR originated in a woman between 65 and 79 years old with acute or convalescent COVID-19. Sequences were obtained from peripheral blood. The DNA is as follows: TGTGCCACCAGCAGAGATTCGTATGCTGAAGCTTTCTTT. Translation gives CATSRDSYAEAFF.